The sample holds a few counts of the clone carrying this T cell receptor beta chain. Its specificity is unknown. Germline CDR1 and CDR2: DFQATT and SNEGSKA (reference sequence). The V and J ends lost 4 bases and 9 bases, in that order; junction bases with no gene match: 14. The CDR3 totals 15 residues. This sample was taken from a study of early T cells in non-severe SARS-CoV-2 infection. About the research overall: It was bulk RNA from unsorted whole blood that was sequenced, and the chains were unpaired.

Study results and caveats: VDJdb matches were skewed toward anti-spike CD8 T cell responses.

As part of library construction, unique molecular identifiers were attached to individual cDNA molecules. One entry per CDR3 protein, called by TCRdb with MiXCR from the 5' RACE reads. The sample contains about 30,000 distinct CDR3 sequences, 5% to 6.5% of which appear only once. The TCR was taken from an adult who was a healthcare worker with PCR-confirmed SARS-CoV-2 infection or an uninfected control (not recorded which). The V call is TRBV20-1, the J call TRBJ2-1, with 8 bases lining up with TRBD1. The sequenced sample consisted of whole blood. The CDR3 sequence: CSATPIQGEWGEQFF. CDR3 nucleotides: TGCAGTGCTACCCCAATACAGGGGGAGTGGGGTGAGCAGTTCTTC.